This T cell receptor beta chain is drawn from a study of graft-versus-host responses after intestinal transplantation. On the study more broadly: Transplants given to recipients were multivisceral, liver-intestinal, or isolated intestinal. The whole recipient group had anti-thymocyte globulin induction followed by tacrolimus and steroids for roughly 3 years. Findings of the study overall: High graft-versus-host to host-versus-graft T cell clonal ratios marked allografts of patients with graft-donor macrochimerism.

About this clone: What it binds is not known.

Measured with immunoSEQ multiplex PCR; TCRdb has only the in-frame clones, and not every one. The data show roughly 46,000 clones, approximately 92% seen once. V dropped 1 base and J dropped 8 bases, with 12 bases sitting between them. Germline V gene data show CDR1 as MDHEN and CDR2 as SYDVKM. The CDR3 consists of 14 residues. The J gene is TRBJ2-4, the V gene TRBV28, with D perhaps TRBD1 or TRBD2 (6 bases each). The sample here was PBMCs, taken more than 750 days after a first intestinal transplant, on the day of a second. The TCR originated in a human patient who received an intestinal transplant, so some T cells may come from the graft donor. CDR3 residues: CASSLSRGLYIQYF. CDR3 sequence (DNA): TGTGCCAGCAGTTTATCCCGGGGGCTATACATTCAGTACTTC. The variable domain in full, with the rest retrieved from reference TRBV28 and TRBJ2-4, is DVKVTQSSRYLVKRTGEKVFLECVQDMDHENMFWYRQDPGLGLRLIYFSYDVKMKEKGDIPEGYSVSREKKERFSLILESASTNQTSMYLCASSLSRGLYIQYFGAGTRLSVL.